This T cell receptor beta chain was sequenced in a study of tumor-infiltrating lymphocytes in oesophageal squamous cell carcinoma. The sample holds many counts of this clonotype. One entry per CDR3 protein results from TCRdb running MiXCR on the PCR reads. The table records 15,000 to 25,000 distinct CDR3 sequences, around 40% of them present only once. V lost 2 bases, J lost 1 base, and 8 bases lay in between. CDR3 length equals 14 residues. Germline V gene lookup returns CDR1 MNHNY and CDR2 SVGAGI (reference sequence). This receptor was taken from a male donor with esophageal squamous cell carcinoma. Sequencing was done on a sample of esophageal tumor tissue. The chain joins TRBV6-6 to TRBJ1-1; the D gene is possibly TRBD1 (5 bases). The CDR3 coding sequence is TGTGCCAGCAGTTACGGGGGATCGAACACTGAAGCTTTCTTT. Amino acid sequence: CASSYGGSNTEAFF.